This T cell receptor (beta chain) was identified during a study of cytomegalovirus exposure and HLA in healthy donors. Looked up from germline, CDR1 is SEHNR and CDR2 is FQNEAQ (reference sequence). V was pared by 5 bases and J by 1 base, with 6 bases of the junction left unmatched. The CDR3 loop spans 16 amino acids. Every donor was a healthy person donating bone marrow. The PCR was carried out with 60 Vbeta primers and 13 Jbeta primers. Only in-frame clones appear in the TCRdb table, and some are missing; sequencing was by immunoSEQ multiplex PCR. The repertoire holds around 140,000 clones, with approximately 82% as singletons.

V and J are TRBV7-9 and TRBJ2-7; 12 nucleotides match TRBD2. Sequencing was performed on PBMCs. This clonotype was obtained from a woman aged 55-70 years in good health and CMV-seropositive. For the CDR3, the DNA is TGTGCCAGCAGCCATGTACTAGCGGGAGGATCCTACGAGCAGTACTTC. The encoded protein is CASSHVLAGGSYEQYF.